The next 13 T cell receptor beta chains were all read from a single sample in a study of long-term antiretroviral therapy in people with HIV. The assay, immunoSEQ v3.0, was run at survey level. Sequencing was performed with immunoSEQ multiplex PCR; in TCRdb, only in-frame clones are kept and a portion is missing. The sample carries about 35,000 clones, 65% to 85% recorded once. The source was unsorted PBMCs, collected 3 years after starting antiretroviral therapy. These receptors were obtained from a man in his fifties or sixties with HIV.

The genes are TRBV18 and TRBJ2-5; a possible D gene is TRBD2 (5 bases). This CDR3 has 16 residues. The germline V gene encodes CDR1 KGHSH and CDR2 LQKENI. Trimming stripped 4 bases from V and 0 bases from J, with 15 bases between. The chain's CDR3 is CASSLDSTGYQETQYF. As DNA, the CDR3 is TGTGCCAGCTCACTGGACTCTACTGGGTACCAAGAGACCCAGTACTTC. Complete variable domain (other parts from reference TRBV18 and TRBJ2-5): NAGVMQNPRHLVRRRGQEARLRCSPMKGHSHVYWYRQLPEEGLKFMVYLQKENIIDESGMPKERFSAEFPKEGPSILRIQQVVRGDSAAYFCASSLDSTGYQETQYFGPGTRLLVL.

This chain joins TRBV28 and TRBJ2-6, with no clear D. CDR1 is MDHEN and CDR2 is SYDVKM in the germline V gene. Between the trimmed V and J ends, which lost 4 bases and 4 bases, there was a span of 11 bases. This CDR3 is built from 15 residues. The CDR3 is CASSSQITGANVLTF. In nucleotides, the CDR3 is TGTGCCAGCAGTTCTCAGATAACCGGGGCCAACGTCCTGACTTTC.

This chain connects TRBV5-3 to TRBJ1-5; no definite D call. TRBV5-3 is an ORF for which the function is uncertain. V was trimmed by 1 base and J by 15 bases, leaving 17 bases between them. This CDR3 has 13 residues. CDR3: CARSLRINGGRHF. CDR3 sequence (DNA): TGTGCCAGAAGCTTGCGAATAAACGGAGGACGGCATTTT.

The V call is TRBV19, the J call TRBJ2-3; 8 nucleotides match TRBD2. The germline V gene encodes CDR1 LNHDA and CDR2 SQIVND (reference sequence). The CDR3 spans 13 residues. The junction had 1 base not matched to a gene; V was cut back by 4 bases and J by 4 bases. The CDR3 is CASSRGLADTQYF. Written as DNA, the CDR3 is TGTGCCAGTAGTAGGGGACTAGCAGATACGCAGTATTTT.

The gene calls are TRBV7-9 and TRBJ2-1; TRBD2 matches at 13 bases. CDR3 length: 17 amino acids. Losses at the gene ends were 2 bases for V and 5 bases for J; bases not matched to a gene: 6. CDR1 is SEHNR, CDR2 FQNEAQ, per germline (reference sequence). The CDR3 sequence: CASSLTTGLAGNNEQFF. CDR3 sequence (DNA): TGTGCCAGCAGCTTAACCACGGGACTAGCGGGGAACAATGAGCAGTTCTTC.

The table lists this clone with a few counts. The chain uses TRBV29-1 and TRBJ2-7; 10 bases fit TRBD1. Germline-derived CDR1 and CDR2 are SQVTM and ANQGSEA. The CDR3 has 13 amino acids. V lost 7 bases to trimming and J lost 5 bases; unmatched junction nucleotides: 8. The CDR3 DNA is TGCAGCGCTACTGGGACAGGGGTGGACGAGCAGTACTTC. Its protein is CSATGTGVDEQYF.

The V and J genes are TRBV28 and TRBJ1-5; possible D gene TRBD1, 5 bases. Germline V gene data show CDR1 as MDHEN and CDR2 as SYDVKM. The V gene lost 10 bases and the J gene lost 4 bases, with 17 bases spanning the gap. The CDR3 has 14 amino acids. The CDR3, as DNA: TGTGCCACCAAACAACCTCAGGGAAATCAGCCCCAGCATTTT. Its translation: CATKQPQGNQPQHF.

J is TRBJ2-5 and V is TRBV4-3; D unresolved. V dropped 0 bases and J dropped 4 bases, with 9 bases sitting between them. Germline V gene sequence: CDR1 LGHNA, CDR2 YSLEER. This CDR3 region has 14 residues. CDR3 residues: CASSQDVGSETQYF. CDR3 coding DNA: TGCGCCAGCAGCCAAGATGTAGGTTCAGAGACCCAGTACTTC.

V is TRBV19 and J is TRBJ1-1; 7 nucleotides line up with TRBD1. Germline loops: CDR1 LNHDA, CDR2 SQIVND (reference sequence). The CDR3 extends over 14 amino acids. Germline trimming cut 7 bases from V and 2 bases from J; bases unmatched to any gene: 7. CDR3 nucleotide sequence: TGTGCCAGTACCGTGACAGGGCCAAACACTGAAGCTTTCTTT. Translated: CASTVTGPNTEAFF.

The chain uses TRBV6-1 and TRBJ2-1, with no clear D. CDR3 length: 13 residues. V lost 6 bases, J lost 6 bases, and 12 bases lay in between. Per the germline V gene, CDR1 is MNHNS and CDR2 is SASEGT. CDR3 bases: TGTGCCAGCAGAATTCCCACTTTCAATGAGCAGTTCTTC. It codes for CASRIPTFNEQFF.

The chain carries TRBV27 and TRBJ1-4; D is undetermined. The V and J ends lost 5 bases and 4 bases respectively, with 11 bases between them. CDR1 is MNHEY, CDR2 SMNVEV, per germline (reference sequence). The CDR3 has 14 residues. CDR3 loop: CASSPRQFNEKLFF. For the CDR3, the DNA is TGTGCCAGCAGTCCAAGGCAGTTTAATGAAAAACTGTTTTTT.

The CDR3 protein is CASSVGPGTIYF. In DNA form, the CDR3 reads TGTGCCAGCAGCGTAGGTCCGGGCACCATATATTTT. The chain is built from TRBV9 and TRBJ1-3; the D is unclear. This CDR3 spans 12 amino acids. V dropped 0 bases and J dropped 9 bases, with 7 bases sitting between them. Per germline, CDR1 SGDLS and CDR2 YYNGEE.

Written as DNA, the CDR3 is TGTGCCAGCAGCTTGCAGGCCGCTTCTAATTCACCCCTCCACTTT. This translates into CASSLQAASNSPLHF. The chain carries TRBV7-9 and TRBJ1-6; D call uncertain. The CDR3 spans 15 residues. The V gene's germline CDR1 is SEHNR and CDR2 FQNEAQ (reference sequence). The V and J ends lost 3 bases and 6 bases respectively, with 12 bases between them.